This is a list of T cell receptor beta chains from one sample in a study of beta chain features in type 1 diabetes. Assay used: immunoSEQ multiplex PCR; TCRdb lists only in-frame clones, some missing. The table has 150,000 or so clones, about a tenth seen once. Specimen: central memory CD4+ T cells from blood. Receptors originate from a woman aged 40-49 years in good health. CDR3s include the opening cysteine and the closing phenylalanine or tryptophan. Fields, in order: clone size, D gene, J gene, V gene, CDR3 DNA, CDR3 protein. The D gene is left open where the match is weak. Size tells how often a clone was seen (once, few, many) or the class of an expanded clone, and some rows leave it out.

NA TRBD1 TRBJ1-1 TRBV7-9 TGTGCCAGCAGCTTAGATAGGGGACAGGGTAAAACTGAAGCTTTCTTT CASSLDRGQGKTEAFF
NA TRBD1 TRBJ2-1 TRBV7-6 TGTGCCAGCAGCTCGCGGACAGGGGTCTACAATGAGCAGTTCTTC CASSSRTGVYNEQFF
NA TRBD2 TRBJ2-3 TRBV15 TGTGCCACCAGGGACCGCGGGGGGGGCCTCACAGATACGCAGTATTTT CATRDRGGGLTDTQYF
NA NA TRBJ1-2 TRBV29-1 TGCAGCGTTGACAGTTATGGCTACACCTTC CSVDSYGYTF
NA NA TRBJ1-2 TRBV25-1 TGTGCCAGCAGAGATACTTCTAACTATGGCTACACCTTC CASRDTSNYGYTF
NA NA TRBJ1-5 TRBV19 TGTGCCAGTAGTCTCCACGGGACCCAGCATTTT CASSLHGTQHF
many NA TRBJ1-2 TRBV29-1 TGCAGCGTTGACCAAGGGGACTATGGCTACACCTTC CSVDQGDYGYTF
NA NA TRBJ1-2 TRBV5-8 TGTGCCAGCAGCTTGTTTTCTGCAGGGACTAGGGGCTACACCTTC CASSLFSAGTRGYTF
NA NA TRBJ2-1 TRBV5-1 TGCGCCAGCAGCTTGGGGGGCGCGAGCTCCTACAATGAGCAGTTCTTC CASSLGGASSYNEQFF
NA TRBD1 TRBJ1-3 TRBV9 TGTGCCAGCAGCGAAGATTACAGGGGTTACACCATATATTTT CASSEDYRGYTIYF
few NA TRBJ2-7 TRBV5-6 TGTGCCAGCAGCTTCCAGGTCCTAAATGCTGACTTC CASSFQVLNADF
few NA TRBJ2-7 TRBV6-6 TGTGCCAGCAGTTACTCCTCGAGGGAGAGGGAGCAGTACTTC CASSYSSREREQYF
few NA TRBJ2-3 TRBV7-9 TGTGCCAGCAGCTTAAATTCGGGGGGCCGATCAGATACGCAGTATTTT CASSLNSGGRSDTQYF
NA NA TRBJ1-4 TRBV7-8 TGTGCCAGCAGCCCCCGGACAGCTTATAATGAAAAACTGTTTTTT CASSPRTAYNEKLFF
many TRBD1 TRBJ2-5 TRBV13 TGTGCCAGCAGCTTCCGACAGGGAATCGAGACCCAGTACTTC CASSFRQGIETQYF
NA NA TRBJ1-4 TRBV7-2 TGTGCCAGCAGCTTCCGGGTCAATGAAAAACTGTTTTTT CASSFRVNEKLFF
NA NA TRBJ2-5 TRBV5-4 TGTGCCAGCAGCCCCGACAGTTTGGCCCAGTACTTC CASSPDSLAQYF
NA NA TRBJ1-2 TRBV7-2 TGTGCCAGCAGCGGGGCAAGGGGTCAGGGAGGCTACACCTTC CASSGARGQGGYTF
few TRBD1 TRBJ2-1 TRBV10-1 TGCGCCAGCAGCCACGGACAGGGAGGATACAATGAGCAGTTCTTC CASSHGQGGYNEQFF
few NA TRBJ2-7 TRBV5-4 TGTGCCAGCAGCTGGGGGCGTAGGGAGCAGTACTTC CASSWGRREQYF
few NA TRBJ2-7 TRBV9 TGTGCCAGCAGCGTGGGCAGGACCTACGAGCAGTACTTC CASSVGRTYEQYF
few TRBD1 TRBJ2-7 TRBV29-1 TGCAGCGTTACAACAGGGGCCTACGAGCAGTACTTC CSVTTGAYEQYF
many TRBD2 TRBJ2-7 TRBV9 TGTGCCAGCAGTTCTAGCGGAGACACGATCTCCTACGAGCAGTACTTC CASSSSGDTISYEQYF
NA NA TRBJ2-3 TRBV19 TGTGCCAGTAGTATAGGACTATTGGGCACAGATACGCAGTATTTT CASSIGLLGTDTQYF
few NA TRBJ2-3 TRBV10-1 TGCGCCAGCAGTGGACAGGGAGGAGATACGCAGTATTTT CASSGQGGDTQYF
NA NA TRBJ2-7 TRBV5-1 TGCGCCAGCAGCTTAAGCGGCTACGAGCAGTACTTC CASSLSGYEQYF
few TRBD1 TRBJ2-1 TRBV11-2 TGTGCCAGCAGCCTTGGACAGGGTGCCTACAATGAGCAGTTCTTC CASSLGQGAYNEQFF
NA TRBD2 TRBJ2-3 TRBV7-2 TGTGCCAGCAGCTTAGGACTAGCGGGGGGGCGCTTCACAGATACGCAGTATTTT CASSLGLAGGRFTDTQYF
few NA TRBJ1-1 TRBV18 TGTGCCAGCTCACCACCTATGGAGAGTGAAGCTTTCTTT CASSPPMESEAFF
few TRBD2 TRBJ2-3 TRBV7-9 TGTGCCAGCAGCTTAGTCGCGGGAGTATCTAGCACAGATACGCAGTATTTT CASSLVAGVSSTDTQYF
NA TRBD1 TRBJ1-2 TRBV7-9 TGTGCCAGCAGCTCGGGACAGGGGGCTAAGGGCTACACCTTC CASSSGQGAKGYTF
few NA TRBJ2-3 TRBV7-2 TGTGCCAGCAGCTCCCCCAGAGGAGGAGATACGCAGTATTTT CASSSPRGGDTQYF
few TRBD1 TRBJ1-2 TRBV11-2 TGTGCCAGCAGCTCCGGGACAGGGGACCGATATGGCTACACCTTC CASSSGTGDRYGYTF
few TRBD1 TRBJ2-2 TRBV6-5 TGTGCCAGCAGCAAGGGACAGGGGAACACCGGGGAGCTGTTTTTT CASSKGQGNTGELFF
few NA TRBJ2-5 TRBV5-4 TGTGCCAGCAGCTTCGGGGAGGAGACCCAGTACTTC CASSFGEETQYF
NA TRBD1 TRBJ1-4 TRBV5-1 TGCGCCAGCAGCTTAGGACAGGTGAATGAAAAACTGTTTTTT CASSLGQVNEKLFF
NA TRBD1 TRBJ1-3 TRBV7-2 TGTGCCAGCAGCTTAGAGGCCCGGACAGGGAACACCATATATTTT CASSLEARTGNTIYF
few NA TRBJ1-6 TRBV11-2 TGTGCCAGCAGCTTATTGCTAAACGGGAATTCACCCCTCCACTTT CASSLLLNGNSPLHF
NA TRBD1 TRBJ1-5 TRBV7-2 TGTGCCAGCAGCTTAGGGACAGGGTGGGGTCAGCCCCAGCATTTT CASSLGTGWGQPQHF
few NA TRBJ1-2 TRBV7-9 TGTGCCAGCAGCTTAATGTTAGCTTATGGCTACACCTTC CASSLMLAYGYTF
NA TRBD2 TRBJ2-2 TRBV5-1 TGCGCCAGCAGCTGGTTAGCGGGGGGGTCCACCGGGGAGCTGTTTTTT CASSWLAGGSTGELFF
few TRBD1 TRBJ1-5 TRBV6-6 TGTGCCAGCAGCCCCATCCGGGACAGGTCCCAGCATTTT CASSPIRDRSQHF
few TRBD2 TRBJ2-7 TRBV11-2 TGTGCCAGCAGCTTGGCCAGCGGGGGGGCCGGAGGCTACGAGCAGTACTTC CASSLASGGAGGYEQYF
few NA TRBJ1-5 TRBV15 TGTGCCACCAGCCGTACCGAGAACGTTGGCAATCAGCCCCAGCATTTT CATSRTENVGNQPQHF
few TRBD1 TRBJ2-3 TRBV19 TGTGCCAGTAGTACGCAGGGGGCGATAGATACGCAGTATTTT CASSTQGAIDTQYF
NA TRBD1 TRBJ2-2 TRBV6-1 TGTGCCAGCAGTTTGAGACAGGGGAACACCGGGGAGCTGTTTTTT CASSLRQGNTGELFF
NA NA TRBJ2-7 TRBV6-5 TGTGCCAGCACCCCGAGGCCAAACAACCCATACGAGCAGTACTTC CASTPRPNNPYEQYF